The 25 T cell receptor beta chains in this list originate from one sample, sequenced in a study of vaccination effects on CD4 cells after COVID-19. The method was immunoSEQ multiplex PCR; TCRdb's version includes in-frame clones alone and lacks a portion of them. Found here are around 62,000 clones, around 69% of them singletons; the top ten hold roughly 2%. An approximately ten-day culture period preceded the isolation of CD4+ T cells. As their vaccination, participants received two doses of either BNT162b2 or mRNA-1273. The antigens these receptors bind are not known. Sequenced here: CD4+ T cells from PBMCs cultured without peptide, sampled after COVID-19 vaccination. Receptors originate from a human donor who received a COVID-19 vaccine.

The V and J genes are TRBV7-2 and TRBJ1-1; TRBD1 aligns across 7 bases. Germline trimming cut 5 bases from V and 2 bases from J; bases unmatched to any gene: 11. This CDR3 spans 16 amino acids. Germline assignment: CDR1 SGHTA and CDR2 FQGNSA. CDR3 amino acids: CASSERTGSRNTEAFF. CDR3 nucleotides: TGTGCCAGCAGCGAGCGGACAGGAAGCCGTAACACTGAAGCTTTCTTT.

This clone was found a few times. The V and J genes are TRBV18 and TRBJ1-4; D is ambiguous. Germline lookup yields CDR1 KGHSH and CDR2 LQKENI. V lost 1 base and J 8 bases, leaving 8 bases between the germline ends. This CDR3 is built from 13 residues. The CDR3 DNA sequence: TGTGCCAGCTCACCACGGGCCGGGGAAAAACTGTTTTTT. Protein product: CASSPRAGEKLFF.

This chain links TRBV2 with TRBJ1-5, with D possibly matching TRBD1 (6 bases). V shed 7 bases and J shed 9 bases, with 19 bases lying between them. CDR3 length equals 14 residues. Germline V gene sequence: CDR1 SNHLY, CDR2 FYNNEI. Written as DNA, the CDR3 is TGTGCCAGCAACGGGGACATGGGGACGAGGCCCCAGCATTTT. Residues: CASNGDMGTRPQHF. Complete variable domain (other parts from reference TRBV2 and TRBJ1-5): EPEVTQTPSHQVTQMGQEVILRCVPISNHLYFYWYRQILGQKVEFLVSFYNNEISEKSEIFDDQFSVERPDGSNFTLKIRSTKLEDSAMYFCASNGDMGTRPQHFGDGTRLSIL.

This clone was recorded a few times. The CDR3 loop is CASTLRAGGAGTGELFF. Written as DNA, the CDR3 is TGTGCCAGCACCCTCAGGGCGGGAGGGGCGGGGACCGGGGAGCTGTTTTTT. V usage is TRBV3-1 (or the pseudogene TRBV3-2) and J usage is TRBJ2-2, with 9 nucleotides matching TRBD2. CDR1 LGHDT and CDR2 YNNKEL come from the germline V gene (reference sequence). The CDR3 loop spans 17 amino acids. V trimming: 7 bases; J trimming: 5 bases; junction bases outside the gene matches: 14.

This CDR3 reads CASSPSAGNFYEQYV. The CDR3 DNA reads as TGCGCCAGCAGCCCGTCGGCGGGGAACTTCTACGAGCAGTACGTC. This chain links TRBV5-1 with TRBJ2-7; TRBD2 is a possible D gene (6 bases). Germline V gene sequence: CDR1 SGHRS, CDR2 YFSETQ. The V end lost 4 bases, the J end lost 3 bases, and 17 bases lay between the germline ends. The CDR3 is made up of 15 amino acids.

DNA of the CDR3: TGCGCCAGCAGCTTGTGGGCCCGAACCGCAGATACGCAGTATTTT. Amino acid sequence: CASSLWARTADTQYF. The gene calls are TRBV5-1 and TRBJ2-3; D unclear. Per the germline V gene, CDR1 is SGHRS and CDR2 is YFSETQ. V was shortened by 1 base and J by 4 bases, with 13 bases between the two germline ends. The CDR3 runs to 15 residues.

The V call is TRBV29-1, the J call TRBJ2-3; no reliable D call. The CDR3 runs to 13 residues. Germline V gives CDR1 SQVTM, CDR2 ANQGSEA. Trimming shortened V by 4 bases and J by 6 bases, and 14 bases separated the two germline ends. CDR3: CSVVKGVPDTQYF. The CDR3 DNA is TGCAGCGTTGTAAAGGGTGTCCCTGATACGCAGTATTTT.

This rearrangement joins TRBV4-2 to TRBJ2-2; 13 nucleotides line up with TRBD2. Trimming took 1 base from V and 6 from J; bases not matched to a gene: 11. The CDR3 loop spans 19 amino acids. Germline CDR1 reads LGHNA; CDR2 reads YNFKEQ. DNA for the CDR3: TGTGCCAGCAGCCAAGCCCCCTTACTAGCGGGGGGGGGTGCCGGGGAGCTGTTTTTT. Protein: CASSQAPLLAGGGAGELFF.

The V gene is TRBV27, the J gene TRBJ2-7, with D possibly being TRBD1 (5 bases). The germline CDR1 and CDR2 sequences are MNHEY and SMNVEV (reference sequence). V was shortened by 5 bases and J by 0 bases, with 11 bases between the two germline ends. CDR3 length equals 14 residues. The CDR3 DNA follows: TGTGCCAGCAGTCAAACAGGTGTCTCCTACGAGCAGTACGTC. Translating gives CASSQTGVSYEQYV.

The chain couples TRBV29-1 to TRBJ2-1; no reliable D call. Trimming cost V 4 bases and J 2 bases, with 3 bases left between them. CDR1 and CDR2 from the germline V gene are SQVTM and ANQGSEA. CDR3 size: 11 residues. The CDR3 coding sequence is TGCAGCGTTGCGCCCTACAATGAGCAGTTCTTC. Translating gives CSVAPYNEQFF.

The V call is TRBV4-2, the J call TRBJ2-2, with D unclear. Trimming cost V 0 bases and J 0 bases, with 8 bases left between them. This CDR3 has 16 residues. Germline CDR1 and CDR2: LGHNA and YNFKEQ. This CDR3 reads CASSQEEASNTGELFF. The DNA for the CDR3 is TGTGCCAGCAGCCAAGAAGAGGCTTCGAACACCGGGGAGCTGTTTTTT.

The CDR3 sequence is CASSLMRGGGNTQYF. In DNA, the CDR3 is TGCGCCAGCAGCTTGATGCGGGGGGGCGGAAATACGCAGTATTTT. The rearrangement links TRBV5-1 to TRBJ2-3, with 9 bases identical to TRBD2. The CDR3 has 15 amino acids. V lost 1 base to trimming and J lost 7 bases; unmatched junction nucleotides: 7. CDR1 and CDR2 (germline): SGHRS, YFSETQ.

This clone was counted a few times. This chain joins TRBV4-1 and TRBJ1-6, with 8 bases that match TRBD1. V lost 4 bases to trimming and J lost 9 bases; unmatched junction nucleotides: 14. The CDR3 has 17 amino acids. The V gene's germline CDR1 is MGHRA and CDR2 YSYEKL. The CDR3 DNA sequence: TGCGCCAGCAGCCTTGTCCAGGGGGCGAGATTGAGTTCACCCCTCCACTTT. It codes for CASSLVQGARLSSPLHF.

The CDR3 DNA sequence: TGCGCCAGCAGCGTCGGACAGGGGTCCTACGAGCAGTACGTC. It yields the protein CASSVGQGSYEQYV. The chain combines TRBV5-1 with TRBJ2-7; 9 bases align to TRBD1. The germline V gene has CDR1 SGHRS and CDR2 YFSETQ. With 4 bases clipped from V and 1 base from J, the junction kept 3 bases outside the gene matches. The CDR3 covers 14 residues.

This clone appeared a few times. The V and J genes are TRBV28 and TRBJ1-1; 7 nucleotides agree with TRBD1. V lost 6 bases and J lost 10; bases outside the gene matches: 14. CDR3 length: 14 amino acids. Per the germline V gene, CDR1 is MDHEN and CDR2 is SYDVKM. The CDR3, as DNA: TGTGCCAGCAGCGCAGGACAGGTCCCCTTTGGAGCTTTCTTT. It is translated as CASSAGQVPFGAFF. The full variable domain, in which reference TRBV28 and TRBJ1-1 provide the parts outside the CDR3, is DVKVTQSSRYLVKRTGEKVFLECVQDMDHENMFWYRQDPGLGLRLIYFSYDVKMKEKGDIPEGYSVSREKKERFSLILESASTNQTSMYLCASSAGQVPFGAFFGQGTRLTVV.

J is TRBJ2-1 and V is TRBV5-1; no clear D. Germline CDR1 is SGHRS and CDR2 is YFSETQ. This CDR3 spans 12 amino acids. Trimming cost V 4 bases and J 8 bases, with 10 bases left between them. The CDR3, as DNA: TGCGCCAGCAGCCGAGGTTGGTATGAGCAGTTCTTC. This translates into CASSRGWYEQFF. Supplemented by reference TRBV5-1 and TRBJ2-1, the full variable domain reads KAGVTQTPRYLIKTRGQQVTLSCSPISGHRSVSWYQQTPGQGLQFLFEYFSETQRNKGNFPGRFSGRQFSNSRSEMNVSTLELGDSALYLCASSRGWYEQFFGPGTRLTVL.

The chain has TRBV6-6 and TRBJ2-1, with 7 bases fitting TRBD1. V lost 6 bases, J lost 6 bases, and 8 bases stayed unmatched. CDR1 is MNHNY and CDR2 is SVGAGI in the germline V gene (reference sequence). The CDR3 has 14 residues. CDR3 sequence: CASRQMTGTNEQFF. The DNA of the CDR3 is TGTGCCAGCAGGCAAATGACAGGGACCAATGAGCAGTTCTTC.

The chain employs TRBV6-4 and TRBJ1-6; D possibly corresponds to TRBD1 (6 bases). Deletions cut 0 bases from V and 7 bases from J, with 16 bases between. The germline CDR1 and CDR2 sequences are MRHNA and SNTAGT. This CDR3 is built from 17 residues. The CDR3 spells CASSDSPSGAKNSPLHF. CDR3 nucleotide sequence: TGTGCCAGCAGTGACTCTCCGTCGGGGGCTAAAAATTCACCCCTCCACTTT.

This clone was detected once. The chain couples TRBV7-9 to TRBJ1-1; D is unresolved. V lost 5 bases, J lost 1 base, and 5 bases lay in between. The CDR3 totals 12 residues. Germline-derived CDR1 and CDR2 are SEHNR and FQNEAQ (reference sequence). The CDR3 DNA reads TGTGCCAGCAGCCGTTGGAACACTGAAGCTTTCTTT. This encodes CASSRWNTEAFF.

In its sample, this clone was seen a few times. The chain uses TRBV5-1 and TRBJ2-7, with 10 bases aligning to TRBD1. Germline V gene data show CDR1 as SGHRS and CDR2 as YFSETQ. The J segment lost 6 bases and the V segment lost 1 base, leaving 4 bases of the junction unmatched. The CDR3 has 14 amino acids. CDR3 DNA sequence: TGCGCCAGCAGCTTGAGGACAGGGGGAGGCGAGCAGTACGTC. Translated, it gives CASSLRTGGGEQYV.

The rearrangement links TRBV28 to TRBJ2-7; TRBD2 matches at 7 bases. Per the germline V gene, CDR1 is MDHEN and CDR2 is SYDVKM. With 5 bases clipped from V and 4 bases from J, the junction kept 8 bases outside the gene matches. This CDR3 has 14 residues. CDR3 sequence (DNA): TGTGCCAGCAGTGGGCTGGGGGGGGATTACGAGCAGTACGTC. It translates to CASSGLGGDYEQYV.

The CDR3 DNA follows: TGTGCCAGCAGCCCACCACGACTAGCGGCCTACAATGAGCAGTTCTTC. Its translation is CASSPPRLAAYNEQFF. The V call is TRBV3-1 (or the pseudogene TRBV3-2), the J call TRBJ2-1; TRBD2 aligns across 9 bases. V shed 4 bases, J shed 2 bases, and the junction held 6 bases outside the gene matches. CDR3 length equals 16 residues. The germline CDR1 and CDR2 sequences are LGHDT and YNNKEL (reference sequence).

The chain recombines TRBV10-1 with TRBJ2-3, with D possibly being TRBD1 (6 bases). The germline gives CDR1 WNHNN, CDR2 SYGVQD (reference sequence). Trimming stripped 5 bases from V and 3 bases from J, with 12 bases between. The CDR3 is 14 residues long. The CDR3 here is CASSFNTGTDTQYF. In DNA, the CDR3 is TGCGCCAGCAGTTTTAACACAGGGACAGATACGCAGTATTTT.

This chain joins TRBV6-5 and TRBJ1-1, with 10 positions matching TRBD1. Germline-derived CDR1 and CDR2 are MNHEY and SVGAGI. J gave up 3 bases and V 7 bases, and 8 bases lay outside the gene matches. This CDR3 has 15 amino acids. The CDR3 spells CASKPGGTGDTEAFF. The DNA of the CDR3 is TGTGCCAGCAAACCAGGGGGGACAGGGGACACTGAAGCTTTCTTT.

The chain employs TRBV5-1 and TRBJ2-5; D gene uncertain. This CDR3 has 15 residues. Germline CDR1 and CDR2: SGHRS and YFSETQ. V was cut by 0 bases and J by 7 bases, with 16 bases left in between. As DNA, the CDR3 is TGCGCCAGCAGCTTGGATGCATCGGAGTGGGTGACCCAGTACTTC. It specifies CASSLDASEWVTQYF.